The 13 T cell receptor beta chains reported below all come from one sample, sequenced in a study of beta chain features in type 1 diabetes (dated by TCRdb to the late 2010s). Library creation used the immunoSEQ multiplex PCR assay. The entire isolated RNA was reverse transcribed using the High Capacity cDNA Reverse Transcription Kit, and thus expressed TCRB transcripts were sequenced. TCRdb took over this immuneACCESS table, retaining in-frame rearrangements with V and J assigned. Such tables are incomplete; in checked studies, under half of the missing clones stem from an unresolved V gene, and the remainder is unexplained. For this sample the table gives some 350,000 clones, of which 13% were detected only once. In total, the top ten clones hold approximately 0.016% of the sample. Study-wide conclusions, independent of this receptor: In all four CD4+ subsets, TCRB CDR3 length was moderately but significantly shorter in type 1 diabetes patients.

These receptors' antigens are unknown. Sequenced: naive CD4+ T cells from blood. The cell subset or site label, as the study defines it: true naive CD4+ T cells. The receptors shown here come from a woman aged 18-30 years with type 1 diabetes.

The chain links TRBV2 to TRBJ2-2, with TRBD2 matching 7 bases. Trimming cost V 5 bases and J 6 bases; bases outside gene matches: 12. In germline, CDR1 is SNHLY, CDR2 FYNNEI. CDR3 length equals 16 residues. CDR3 region: CASSIGGTGGAGELFF. The CDR3 DNA follows: TGTGCCAGCAGTATTGGTGGGACGGGAGGTGCCGGGGAGCTGTTTTTT.

V usage is TRBV7-2 and J usage is TRBJ2-3; 8 nucleotides line up with TRBD2. Germline values: CDR1 SGHTA, CDR2 FQGNSA. V lost 4 bases, J lost 2 bases, and 8 bases stayed unmatched. The CDR3 runs to 16 residues. In DNA, the CDR3 is TGTGCCAGCAGCTCCCCCGGGACTAGAGACACAGATACGCAGTATTTT. Protein sequence: CASSSPGTRDTDTQYF. Based on the CDR3 plus reference TRBV7-2 and TRBJ2-3, the full variable domain is GAGVSQSPSNKVTEKGKDVELRCDPISGHTALYWYRQSLGQGLEFLIYFQGNSAPDKSGLPSDRFSAERTGGSVSTLTIQRTQQEDSAVYLCASSSPGTRDTDTQYFGPGTRLTVL.

In its sample, this clone was seen a few times. This chain connects TRBV19 to TRBJ2-3, with 9 bases matching TRBD2. V lost 3 bases and J lost 5; bases outside the gene matches: 9. CDR1 and CDR2 (germline): LNHDA, SQIVND (reference sequence). CDR3 length equals 16 residues. The CDR3 DNA is TGTGCCAGTAGTATTCCGACTAGCGGAAGGGAAGATACGCAGTATTTT. It encodes CASSIPTSGREDTQYF.

The chain employs TRBV30 and TRBJ1-2; 7 nucleotides align to TRBD1. The germline V gene encodes CDR1 GTSNPN and CDR2 SVGIG (reference sequence). The V segment lost 4 bases and the J segment 1 base; nucleotides outside the gene matches: 6. There are 14 residues in the CDR3. CDR3: CAWTRQGDNYGYTF. DNA of the CDR3: TGTGCCTGGACCCGACAGGGTGATAACTATGGCTACACCTTC.

This clone has just a few counts. This chain links TRBV6-5 with TRBJ1-5; perhaps TRBD1 as D (5 bases). CDR1 and CDR2 (germline): MNHEY, SVGAGI. The CDR3 covers 15 residues. V lost 6 bases and J 0 bases, leaving 12 bases between the germline ends. The CDR3 nucleotides read TGTGCCAGCAGCCCGGGGGTTAATAGCAATCAGCCCCAGCATTTT. This gives the protein CASSPGVNSNQPQHF.

A word on this clone: This may be a read error, as it is one base from a much larger clone. Within the sample, other DNA sequences also encode this same CDR3. This rearrangement joins TRBV29-1 to TRBJ2-1, with D unclear. This CDR3 contains 11 residues. Germline V gene data show CDR1 as SQVTM and CDR2 as ANQGSEA. This CDR3 reads CSVEEANEQFF. The DNA for the CDR3 is TGCAGCGTTGAAGAAGCTAATGAGCAATTCTTC.

The CDR3 DNA follows: TGCAGCGTTTGGAGACAGGGAACAATCGGGAATGAGCAGTTCTTC. It yields the protein CSVWRQGTIGNEQFF. The chain combines TRBV29-1 with TRBJ2-1, with 7 nucleotides matching TRBD1. CDR1 SQVTM and CDR2 ANQGSEA come from the germline V gene. The CDR3 is made up of 15 amino acids. With 5 bases clipped from V and 7 bases from J, the junction kept 14 bases outside the gene matches.

The rearrangement joins TRBV19 to TRBJ2-7; D call uncertain. V dropped 4 bases and J dropped 3 bases, with 10 bases sitting between them. Germline CDR1 is LNHDA and CDR2 is SQIVND (reference sequence). This CDR3 has 13 residues. CDR3 in DNA: TGTGCCAGTAGTAAGGAGATACGCTACGAGCAGTACTTC. It translates to CASSKEIRYEQYF.

The gene calls are TRBV28 and TRBJ2-1; 16 bases fit TRBD2. The V and J ends lost 6 bases and 10 bases, in that order; junction bases with no gene match: 6. Looked up from germline, CDR1 is MDHEN and CDR2 is SYDVKM. The CDR3 length is 15 residues. In nucleotides, the CDR3 is TGTGCCAGCAGCCTTCCGGGACTAGCGGGAGGGGAGCAGTTCTTC. It specifies CASSLPGLAGGEQFF.

The V gene is TRBV18, the J gene TRBJ2-1, with 13 bases matching TRBD2. Germline CDR1 KGHSH, CDR2 LQKENI. This CDR3 contains 17 residues. J lost 6 bases, V lost 2 bases, and 7 bases had no gene match. CDR3 sequence: CASSPRTSGSIRNEQFF. As DNA, the CDR3 is TGTGCCAGCTCACCAAGGACTAGCGGGAGTATACGCAATGAGCAGTTCTTC. Complete variable domain (other parts from reference TRBV18 and TRBJ2-1): NAGVMQNPRHLVRRRGQEARLRCSPMKGHSHVYWYRQLPEEGLKFMVYLQKENIIDESGMPKERFSAEFPKEGPSILRIQQVVRGDSAAYFCASSPRTSGSIRNEQFFGPGTRLTVL.

The genes are TRBV5-6 and TRBJ2-1, with TRBD2 matching over 7 bases. The trim removed 4 bases at V and 6 bases at J, leaving 13 bases unmatched. This CDR3 region has 16 residues. From germline, CDR1 is SGHDT and CDR2 YYEEEE. The CDR3 here is CASSPPGAGEPNEQFF. The CDR3 nucleotides read TGTGCCAGCAGCCCCCCCGGCGCGGGAGAGCCCAATGAGCAGTTCTTC.

The J gene is TRBJ2-1, the V gene TRBV5-6; D not resolved. The germline V gene has CDR1 SGHDT and CDR2 YYEEEE. V was cut by 4 bases and J by 5 bases, with 7 bases left in between. The CDR3 totals 12 residues. The CDR3 here is CASSRDHNEQFF. The CDR3 nucleotides read TGTGCCAGCAGCCGCGATCACAATGAGCAGTTCTTC.

This sequence joins TRBV30 and TRBJ2-1, with 9 bases identical to TRBD2. The CDR3 sequence is 13 residues long. The germline V gene encodes CDR1 GTSNPN and CDR2 SVGIG (reference sequence). The CDR3 DNA follows: TGTGCGTCCAGTCGAATAGCGGGAGATGAGCAGTTCTTC. Its translation is CASSRIAGDEQFF.